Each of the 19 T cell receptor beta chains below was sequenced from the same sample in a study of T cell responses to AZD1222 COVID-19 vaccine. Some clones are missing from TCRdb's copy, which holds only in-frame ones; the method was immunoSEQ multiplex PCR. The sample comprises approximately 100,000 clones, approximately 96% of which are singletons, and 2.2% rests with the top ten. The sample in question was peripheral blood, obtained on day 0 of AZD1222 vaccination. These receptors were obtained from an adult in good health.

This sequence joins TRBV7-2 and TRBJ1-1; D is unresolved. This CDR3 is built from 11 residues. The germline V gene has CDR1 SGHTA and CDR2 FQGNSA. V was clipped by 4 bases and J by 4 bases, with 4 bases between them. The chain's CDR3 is CASSSITEAFF. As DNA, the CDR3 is TGTGCCAGCAGCTCCATCACTGAAGCTTTCTTT.

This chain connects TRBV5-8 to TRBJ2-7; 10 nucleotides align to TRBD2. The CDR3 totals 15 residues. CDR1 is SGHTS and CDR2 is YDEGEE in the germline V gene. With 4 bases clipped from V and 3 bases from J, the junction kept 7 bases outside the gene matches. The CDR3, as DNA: TGTGCCAGCAGCCCCACTAGCGGGATAATCTACGAGCAGTACTTC. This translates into CASSPTSGIIYEQYF.

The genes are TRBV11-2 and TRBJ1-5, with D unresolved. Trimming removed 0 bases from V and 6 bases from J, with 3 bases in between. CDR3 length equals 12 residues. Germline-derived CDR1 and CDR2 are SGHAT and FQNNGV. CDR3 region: CASSLEGQPQHF. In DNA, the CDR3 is TGTGCCAGCAGCTTAGAGGGTCAGCCCCAGCATTTT.

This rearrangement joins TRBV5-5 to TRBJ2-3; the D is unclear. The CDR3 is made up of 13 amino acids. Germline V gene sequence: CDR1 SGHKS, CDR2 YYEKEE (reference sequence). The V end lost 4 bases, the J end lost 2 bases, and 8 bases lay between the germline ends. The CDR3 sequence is CASSLPHTDTQYF. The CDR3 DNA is TGTGCCAGCAGCCTCCCCCACACAGATACGCAGTATTTT.

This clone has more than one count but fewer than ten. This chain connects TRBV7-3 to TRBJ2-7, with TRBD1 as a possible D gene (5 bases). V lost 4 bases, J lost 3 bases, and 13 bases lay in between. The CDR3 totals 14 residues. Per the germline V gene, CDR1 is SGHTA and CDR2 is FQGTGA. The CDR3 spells CASSSQGRGYEQYF. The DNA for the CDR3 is TGTGCCAGCAGCTCGCAGGGAAGGGGCTACGAGCAGTACTTC.

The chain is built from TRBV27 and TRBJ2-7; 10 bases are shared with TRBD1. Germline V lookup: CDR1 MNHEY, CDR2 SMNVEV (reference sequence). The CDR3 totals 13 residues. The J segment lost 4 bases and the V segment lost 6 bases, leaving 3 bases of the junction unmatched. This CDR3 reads CASRRTGGYEQYF. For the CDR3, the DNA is TGTGCCAGCAGGAGGACAGGGGGATACGAGCAGTACTTC.

The CDR3 nucleotides read TGTGCCAGCAGTCCCGACAGGGGTTCTAGCTATGGCTACACCTTC. Translated: CASSPDRGSSYGYTF. The chain combines TRBV2 with TRBJ1-2; the match to TRBD1 covers 8 bases. CDR3 length: 15 residues. Unmatched junction bases numbered 9, after V lost 5 bases and J lost 4 bases. CDR1 and CDR2 (germline): SNHLY, FYNNEI.

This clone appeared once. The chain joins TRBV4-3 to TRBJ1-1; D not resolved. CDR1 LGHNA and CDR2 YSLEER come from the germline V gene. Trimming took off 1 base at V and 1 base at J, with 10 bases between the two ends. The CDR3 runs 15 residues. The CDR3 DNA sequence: TGCGCCAGCAGCCAAGTAGACTGGGGGAACACTGAAGCTTTCTTT. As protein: CASSQVDWGNTEAFF.

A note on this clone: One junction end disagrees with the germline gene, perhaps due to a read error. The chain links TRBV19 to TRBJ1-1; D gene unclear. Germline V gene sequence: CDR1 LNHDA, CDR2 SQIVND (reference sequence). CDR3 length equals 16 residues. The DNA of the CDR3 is TGTGCCAGTAGTATTGGGTTGACTCTCTTGAACCCTGAAGCTTTCTTT. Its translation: CASSIGLTLLNPEAFF.

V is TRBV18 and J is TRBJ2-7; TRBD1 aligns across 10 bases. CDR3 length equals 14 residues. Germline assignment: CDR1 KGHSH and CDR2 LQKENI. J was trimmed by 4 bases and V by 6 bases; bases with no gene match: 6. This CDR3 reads CASSRDRGGYEQYF. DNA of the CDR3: TGTGCCAGCTCGAGGGACAGGGGCGGTTACGAGCAGTACTTC.

DNA of the CDR3: TGTGCCATCAGTGGTCGGACCGAGCAGTTCTTC. Protein product: CAISGRTEQFF. V and J are TRBV10-3 and TRBJ2-1; D ambiguous. Germline V gene lookup returns CDR1 ENHRY and CDR2 SYGVKD. This CDR3 has 11 amino acids. With 4 bases removed from V and 10 bases from J, the gap between germline ends came to 8 bases.

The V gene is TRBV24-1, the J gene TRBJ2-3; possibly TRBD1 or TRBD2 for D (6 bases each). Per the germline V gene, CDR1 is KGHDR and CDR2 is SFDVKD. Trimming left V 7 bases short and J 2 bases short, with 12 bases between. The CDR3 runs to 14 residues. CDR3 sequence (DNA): TGTGCCACCAGGAGTGGGGGGCCCACAGATACGCAGTATTTT. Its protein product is CATRSGGPTDTQYF.

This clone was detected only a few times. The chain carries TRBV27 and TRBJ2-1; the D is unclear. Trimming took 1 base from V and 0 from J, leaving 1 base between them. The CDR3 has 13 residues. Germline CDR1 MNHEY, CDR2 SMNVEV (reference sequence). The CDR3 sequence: CASSLYSYNEQFF. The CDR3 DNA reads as TGTGCCAGCAGTTTATACTCCTACAATGAGCAGTTCTTC.

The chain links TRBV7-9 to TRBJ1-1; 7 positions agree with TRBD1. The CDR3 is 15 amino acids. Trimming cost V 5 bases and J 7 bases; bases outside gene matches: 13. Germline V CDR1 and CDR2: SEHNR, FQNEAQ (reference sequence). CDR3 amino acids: CASSRLRRTGGEAFF. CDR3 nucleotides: TGTGCCAGCAGCCGTCTCAGGAGGACAGGTGGTGAAGCTTTCTTT.

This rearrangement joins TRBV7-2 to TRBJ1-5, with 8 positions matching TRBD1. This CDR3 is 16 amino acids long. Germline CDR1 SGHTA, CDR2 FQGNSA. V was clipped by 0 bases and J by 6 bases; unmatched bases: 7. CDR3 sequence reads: CASSLAGQVRGQPQHF. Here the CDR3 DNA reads TGTGCCAGCAGCTTAGCGGGACAGGTTCGGGGTCAGCCCCAGCATTTT.

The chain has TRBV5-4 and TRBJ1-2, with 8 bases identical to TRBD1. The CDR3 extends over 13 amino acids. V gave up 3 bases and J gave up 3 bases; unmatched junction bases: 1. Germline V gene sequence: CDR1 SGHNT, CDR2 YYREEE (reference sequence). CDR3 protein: CASSSDRDYGYTF. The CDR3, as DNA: TGTGCCAGCAGCTCGGACAGGGACTATGGCTACACCTTC.

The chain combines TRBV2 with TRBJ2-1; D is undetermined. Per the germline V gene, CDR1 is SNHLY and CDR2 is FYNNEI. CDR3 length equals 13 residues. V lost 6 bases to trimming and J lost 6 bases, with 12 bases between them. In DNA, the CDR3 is TGTGCCAGCAGATCAAACACGGGCAATGAGCAGTTCTTC. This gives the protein CASRSNTGNEQFF.

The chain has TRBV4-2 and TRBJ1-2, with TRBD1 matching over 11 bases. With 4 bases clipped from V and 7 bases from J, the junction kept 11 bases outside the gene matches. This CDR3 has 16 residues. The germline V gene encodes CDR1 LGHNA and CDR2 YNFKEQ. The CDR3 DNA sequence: TGTGCCAGCAGCCCCAGTCCGGGACAGGGGGTACTTGGCTACACCTTC. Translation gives CASSPSPGQGVLGYTF.

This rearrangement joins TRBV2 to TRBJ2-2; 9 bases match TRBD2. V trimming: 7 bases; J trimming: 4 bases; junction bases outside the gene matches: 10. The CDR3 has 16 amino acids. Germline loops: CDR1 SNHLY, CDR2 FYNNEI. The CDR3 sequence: CASNLERGDFTGELFF. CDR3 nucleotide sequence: TGTGCCAGCAACCTCGAGCGGGGGGATTTCACCGGGGAGCTGTTTTTT. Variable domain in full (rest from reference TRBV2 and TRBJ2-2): EPEVTQTPSHQVTQMGQEVILRCVPISNHLYFYWYRQILGQKVEFLVSFYNNEISEKSEIFDDQFSVERPDGSNFTLKIRSTKLEDSAMYFCASNLERGDFTGELFFGEGSRLTVL.